Listed below are T cell receptor beta chains from one sample, sequenced in a study of T cells in Graves' hyperthyroidism and ophthalmopathy. Using its own MiXCR run on the multiplex PCR reads, TCRdb lists one record per CDR3 protein. The sample includes around 600,000 distinct CDR3 sequences, about 14% seen only once; the top ten take approximately 12%. The specimen was blood. The receptors derive from a woman in her fifties or sixties with Graves' ophthalmopathy. CDR3s include the opening cysteine and the closing phenylalanine or tryptophan. The order of the fields is CDR3 length, V gene, J gene, clone size, D gene, CDR3 DNA, CDR3 protein. D genes are given only for firm matches. Rows give clone size only sometimes, using once, few, many, or a class for an expanded clone.

length: 14; V: TRBV6-5; J: TRBJ2-7; size: -; D: TRBD1; DNA: TGTGCCAGCAGTTATTTCGACAGGGACTACGAGCAGTACTTC; CDR3: CASSYFDRDYEQYF
length: 18; V: TRBV4-3; J: TRBJ2-1; size: -; D: TRBD2; DNA: TGCGCCAGCAGCCCGCGAGCATTCACTAGCGGGAGATTGAATGAGCAGTTCTTC; CDR3: CASSPRAFTSGRLNEQFF
length: 15; V: TRBV12-3/TRBV12-4; J: TRBJ2-1; size: many; D: TRBD2; DNA: TGTGCCAGCAGGTCGACTAGCGGGAGTTACAATGAGCAGTTCTTC; CDR3: CASRSTSGSYNEQFF
length: 17; V: TRBV28; J: TRBJ2-1; size: few; D: TRBD1; DNA: TGTGCCAGCAGTTTATGGACCGGGACAGGGTCATACAATGAGCAGTTCTTC; CDR3: CASSLWTGTGSYNEQFF
length: 15; V: TRBV6-1; J: TRBJ1-2; size: many; D: -; DNA: TGTGCCAGCAGAACGGGACCGACCATTTTGTATGGCTACACCTTC; CDR3: CASRTGPTILYGYTF
length: 15; V: TRBV19; J: TRBJ1-1; size: -; D: TRBD1; DNA: TGTGCCAGTAGTATAGGGTACAGGGGAGGGACTGAAGCTTTCTTT; CDR3: CASSIGYRGGTEAFF
length: 14; V: TRBV7-2; J: TRBJ2-7; size: many; D: -; DNA: TGTGCCAGCAGCTTATATGGGGTATCCTACGAGCAGTACTTC; CDR3: CASSLYGVSYEQYF
length: 13; V: TRBV5-1; J: TRBJ2-2; size: few; D: -; DNA: TGCGCCAGCAGCCAGACAGACACCGGGGAGCTGTTTTTT; CDR3: CASSQTDTGELFF
length: 11; V: TRBV20-1; J: TRBJ2-7; size: many; D: -; DNA: TGCAGTGCTAGAAAGAGCTACGAGCAGTACTTC; CDR3: CSARKSYEQYF
length: 13; V: TRBV20-1; J: TRBJ2-5; size: few; D: -; DNA: TGCAGTGCTAGAGAACCCGGGAGAGAGACCCAGTACTTC; CDR3: CSAREPGRETQYF
length: 13; V: TRBV30; J: TRBJ1-1; size: many; D: TRBD1; DNA: TGTGCGCGGATAGGGACAGGGGGCACTGAAGCTTTCTTT; CDR3: CARIGTGGTEAFF
length: 14; V: TRBV7-2; J: TRBJ2-1; size: many; D: TRBD1; DNA: TGTGCCAGCAGCTTAGACCAGGGGGCTGGTGAGCAGTTCTTC; CDR3: CASSLDQGAGEQFF
length: 20; V: TRBV7-9; J: TRBJ2-3; size: few; D: TRBD2; DNA: TGTGCCAGCAGCTTAAATGGACTAGCGGGAGGAAGGGCTAGCACAGATGCGCAGTATTTT; CDR3: CASSLNGLAGGRASTDAQYF
length: 17; V: TRBV6-5; J: TRBJ2-5; size: many; D: -; DNA: TGTGCCAGCAGTTACTCACCCGCTCCAAAGTACCAAGAGACCCAGTACTTC; CDR3: CASSYSPAPKYQETQYF
length: 15; V: TRBV5-1; J: TRBJ2-7; size: many; D: -; DNA: TGCGCCAGCAGCCTGGGTGGCCTAGCTCCCTACGAGCAGTACTTC; CDR3: CASSLGGLAPYEQYF
length: 18; V: TRBV12-3/TRBV12-4; J: TRBJ1-2; size: many; D: -; DNA: TGTGCCAGCAGTTTAGAGGCGGGGTCCCCTGGAGTTAACTATGGCTACACCTTC; CDR3: CASSLEAGSPGVNYGYTF
length: 13; V: TRBV5-1; J: TRBJ2-3; size: many; D: -; DNA: TGCGCCAGCAGCCCGGGCATCACAGATACGCAGTATTTT; CDR3: CASSPGITDTQYF
length: 14; V: TRBV4-1; J: TRBJ2-7; size: many; D: -; DNA: TGCGCCAGCAGCCAAGATAGTATAGCGAACGAGCAGTACTTC; CDR3: CASSQDSIANEQYF
length: 18; V: TRBV4-1; J: TRBJ1-1; size: -; D: TRBD1; DNA: TGCGCCAGCAGCCAAGACCACGCCAGGGGGCTGAAGAACACTGAAGCTTTCTTT; CDR3: CASSQDHARGLKNTEAFF
length: 15; V: TRBV7-9; J: TRBJ2-7; size: -; D: -; DNA: TGTGCCAGCAGCTTAGGGGGGGACACAACCTACGAGCAGTACTTC; CDR3: CASSLGGDTTYEQYF
length: 15; V: TRBV6-9; J: TRBJ2-7; size: few; D: TRBD1; DNA: TGTGCCAGCAGTTCCGGGACAGGGTTAGGGAGCGAGCAGTACTTC; CDR3: CASSSGTGLGSEQYF
length: 14; V: TRBV20-1; J: TRBJ1-5; size: many; D: TRBD1; DNA: TGCAGTGCTAGAACAGGGGGCGGCAATCAGCCCCAGCATTTT; CDR3: CSARTGGGNQPQHF
length: 15; V: TRBV6-1; J: TRBJ1-5; size: few; D: TRBD1; DNA: TGTGCCAGCAGCAGGACAGGGTATAGCAATCAGCCCCAGCATTTT; CDR3: CASSRTGYSNQPQHF
length: 14; V: TRBV10-3; J: TRBJ2-1; size: many; D: -; DNA: TGTGCCATCTCGTCGGACGAGCTCTACAATGAGCAGTTCTTC; CDR3: CAISSDELYNEQFF
length: 14; V: TRBV2; J: TRBJ1-1; size: once; D: TRBD1; DNA: TGTGCCATCAGTACCGACAGGGGCAGCACTGAAGCTTTCTTT; CDR3: CAISTDRGSTEAFF
length: 15; V: TRBV4-1; J: TRBJ1-2; size: -; D: -; DNA: TGCGCCAGCAGCCAAGCGTGGGTAGGGCTCGATGGCTACACCTTC; CDR3: CASSQAWVGLDGYTF
length: 15; V: TRBV30; J: TRBJ2-1; size: many; D: TRBD2; DNA: TGTGCCTGGAGTGTAGGAGCGGGAGGGCCCAATGAGCAGTTCTTC; CDR3: CAWSVGAGGPNEQFF
length: 14; V: TRBV27; J: TRBJ2-5; size: few; D: -; DNA: TGTGCCAGCAGTATAGACGGATTCCAAGAGACCCAGTACTTC; CDR3: CASSIDGFQETQYF
length: 13; V: TRBV7-9; J: TRBJ1-5; size: few; D: -; DNA: TGTGCCAGCAGCTTTAGTGAGTACCAGCCCCAGCATTTT; CDR3: CASSFSEYQPQHF
length: 17; V: TRBV19; J: TRBJ2-6; size: few; D: -; DNA: TGTGCCAGTAGCGGTCCAGACAGACACTCTGGGGCCAACGTCCTGACTTTC; CDR3: CASSGPDRHSGANVLTF
length: 12; V: TRBV12-3/TRBV12-4; J: TRBJ1-2; size: few; D: -; DNA: TGTGCCACCCCCTTAGGGAACTATGGCTACACCTTC; CDR3: CATPLGNYGYTF
length: 14; V: TRBV10-3; J: TRBJ2-5; size: many; D: TRBD2; DNA: TGTGCCATCAGTGAAGGCGGGGGACCGAAGACCCAGTACTTC; CDR3: CAISEGGGPKTQYF
length: 14; V: TRBV7-9; J: TRBJ1-1; size: many; D: TRBD1; DNA: TGTGCCAGCAGCGGGACAGGGGGCCGAGCTGAAGCTTTCTTT; CDR3: CASSGTGGRAEAFF
length: 15; V: TRBV9; J: TRBJ2-1; size: many; D: TRBD1; DNA: TGTGCCAGCAGCATAGGACAGGGCTCCTACAATGAGCAGTTCTTC; CDR3: CASSIGQGSYNEQFF
length: 15; V: TRBV5-1; J: TRBJ2-7; size: -; D: TRBD2; DNA: TGCGCCAGCAGCTCCGGGACTAGCGGGAACATACAGCAGTACTTC; CDR3: CASSSGTSGNIQQYF
length: 16; V: TRBV7-2; J: TRBJ2-1; size: many; D: TRBD2; DNA: TGTGCCAGCAGCACCAAGACTGGGACTAGATTCAATGAGCAGTTCTTC; CDR3: CASSTKTGTRFNEQFF
length: 16; V: TRBV7-2; J: TRBJ1-4; size: -; D: TRBD1; DNA: TGTGCCAGCAGCCGGGACAGAAAATCAACTAATGAAAAACTGTTTTTT; CDR3: CASSRDRKSTNEKLFF
length: 19; V: TRBV27; J: TRBJ2-3; size: -; D: TRBD2; DNA: TGTGCCAGCAGTTTATACCTATGGGACACTAGGACTAGCTGGGATACGCAGTATTTT; CDR3: CASSLYLWDTRTSWDTQYF
length: 15; V: TRBV28; J: TRBJ1-6; size: -; D: -; DNA: TGTGCCAGCAAGGGTAGAGGGCCATCGATTTCACCCCTCCACTTT; CDR3: CASKGRGPSISPLHF
length: 13; V: TRBV7-9; J: TRBJ1-1; size: many; D: -; DNA: TGTGCCAGCAGCCTTGACTTACAGAATGAAGCTTTCTTT; CDR3: CASSLDLQNEAFF
length: 15; V: TRBV10-3; J: TRBJ2-2; size: -; D: -; DNA: TGTGCCATCAGTGGTTCCGGGAAGAACACCGGGGAGCTGTTTTTT; CDR3: CAISGSGKNTGELFF
length: 14; V: TRBV9; J: TRBJ1-1; size: -; D: -; DNA: TGTGCCAGCAGCCCCCAACGGGATAGCACTGAAGCTTTCTTT; CDR3: CASSPQRDSTEAFF
length: 13; V: TRBV9; J: TRBJ1-6; size: many; D: -; DNA: TGTGCCAGCAGCGTAGAAGGGAATTCACCCCTCCACTTT; CDR3: CASSVEGNSPLHF
length: 16; V: TRBV9; J: TRBJ2-5; size: few; D: TRBD1; DNA: TGTGCCAGCAGCGTTGGGACAGGGGGTAGCCAAGAGACCCAGTACTTC; CDR3: CASSVGTGGSQETQYF
length: 16; V: TRBV20-1; J: TRBJ2-5; size: many; D: TRBD2; DNA: TGCAGTGCTAATAGACTAGCGGGAGGACGCGGAGAGACCCAGTACTTC; CDR3: CSANRLAGGRGETQYF
length: 15; V: TRBV7-9; J: TRBJ1-6; size: few; D: -; DNA: TGTGCCAGCAGCACTAGACCGGAGAGAAATTCACCCCTCCACTTT; CDR3: CASSTRPERNSPLHF
length: 15; V: TRBV20-1; J: TRBJ2-2; size: -; D: -; DNA: TGCAGTGCTAGAGAAGGTAGCGGGAACACCGGGGAGCTGTTTTTT; CDR3: CSAREGSGNTGELFF
length: 12; V: TRBV24-1; J: TRBJ2-7; size: many; D: -; DNA: TGTGCCACCAGTGATCCTGGCTACGAGCAGTACTTC; CDR3: CATSDPGYEQYF
length: 15; V: TRBV11-2; J: TRBJ2-5; size: many; D: TRBD1; DNA: TGTGCCAGCAGCTTAGGACAGGGGGCAGCAGAGACCCAGTACTTC; CDR3: CASSLGQGAAETQYF
length: 16; V: TRBV28; J: TRBJ2-7; size: many; D: TRBD2; DNA: TGTGCCAGCTTCCCCCCGGGACTAGCGGGAGAGGCCGAGCAGTACTTC; CDR3: CASFPPGLAGEAEQYF
length: 15; V: TRBV10-3; J: TRBJ2-5; size: -; D: TRBD2; DNA: TGTGCCACCCACGAGCCAGCGGGGATCCAAGAGACCCAGTACTTC; CDR3: CATHEPAGIQETQYF
length: 14; V: TRBV20-1; J: TRBJ1-3; size: -; D: -; DNA: TGCAGTGTTTTGAACGTCGGCGGCGGAAACACCATATATTTT; CDR3: CSVLNVGGGNTIYF
length: 16; V: TRBV24-1; J: TRBJ2-1; size: many; D: TRBD2; DNA: TGTGCCACCAGTGACCATAGCGGGACACTATACAATGAGCAGTTCTTC; CDR3: CATSDHSGTLYNEQFF
length: 15; V: TRBV2; J: TRBJ1-4; size: -; D: TRBD1; DNA: TGTGCCAGCAGTGCCCAGGGGGGAACTAATGAAAAACTGTTTTTT; CDR3: CASSAQGGTNEKLFF
length: 15; V: TRBV11-2; J: TRBJ2-7; size: many; D: -; DNA: TGTGCCAGCAGCTCTCAAGGACTCTCCGCCTACGAGCAGTACTTC; CDR3: CASSSQGLSAYEQYF
length: 15; V: TRBV4-2; J: TRBJ2-3; size: -; D: -; DNA: TGTGCCAGCAGCCAAGATTGGGGGTTACCAGATACGCAGTATTTT; CDR3: CASSQDWGLPDTQYF
length: 16; V: TRBV6-2/TRBV6-3; J: TRBJ2-7; size: -; D: TRBD2; DNA: TGTGCCAGCAAGGCGATAGCGGGAGGGCCTAATTACGAGCAGTACTTC; CDR3: CASKAIAGGPNYEQYF